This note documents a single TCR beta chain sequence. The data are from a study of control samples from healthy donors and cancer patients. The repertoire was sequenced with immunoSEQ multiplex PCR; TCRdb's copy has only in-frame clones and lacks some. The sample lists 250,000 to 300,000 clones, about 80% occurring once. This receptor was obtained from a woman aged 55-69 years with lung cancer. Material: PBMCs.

The CDR3 DNA is TGTGCCAGTAGGCCGGGACAGGGGCCCACTGAAGCTTTCTTT. The encoded protein is CASRPGQGPTEAFF. This chain links TRBV19 with TRBJ1-1; TRBD1 matches at 10 bases. CDR3 size: 14 residues. Losses at the gene ends were 6 bases for V and 4 bases for J; bases not matched to a gene: 5. Germline values: CDR1 LNHDA, CDR2 SQIVND (reference sequence). The entire variable domain, with the rest obtained from reference TRBV19 and TRBJ1-1, is as follows: DGGITQSPKYLFRKEGQNVTLSCEQNLNHDAMYWYRQDPGQGLRLIYYSQIVNDFQKGDIAEGYSVSREKKESFPLTVTSAQKNPTAFYLCASRPGQGPTEAFFGQGTRLTVV.